This T cell receptor beta chain was captured by sequencing in a study of T cell changes during pregnancy in multiple sclerosis. CDR1 is SGHTA and CDR2 is FQGNSA in the germline V gene. V was shortened by 5 bases and J by 7 bases, with 17 bases between the two germline ends. The CDR3 is 14 amino acids. Sequenced by immunoSEQ multiplex PCR; TCRdb stores in-frame clones only, minus some. Here the sample spans 35,000 to 45,000 clones, around 92% being singletons. Sequenced input: peripheral blood. The receptor's source is a female donor with multiple sclerosis, enrolled in a pregnancy study. This chain links TRBV7-2 with TRBJ1-2; a weak D match, TRBD1 (6 bases). DNA of the CDR3: TGTGCCAGCAGCGCCCGACAGGTCTCGGGTGGCTACACCTTC. Protein: CASSARQVSGGYTF.